This T cell receptor beta chain emerged from a study of Graves' ophthalmopathy and Graves' hyperthyroidism. The germline V and J ends were trimmed by 3 bases and 2 bases, with 16 bases remaining between them. CDR3 length equals 16 residues. In germline, CDR1 is LNHDA, CDR2 SQIVND (reference sequence). This clonotype has at least ten counts. TCR beta CDR3 regions were amplified from RNA transcripts. The first round was an RT-PCR with HTBI primers, and the second round was a multiplex PCR. MiXCR, run by TCRdb on the multiplex PCR reads, gives a single entry per CDR3 protein. The sample includes approximately 540,000 distinct CDR3 sequences, under 45% of them seen just once.

This clonotype originated in an adult man with Graves' hyperthyroidism. Sequenced sample: peripheral blood or thyroid tissue (not recorded which). The chain joins TRBV19 to TRBJ1-2; D is uncertain. The CDR3 loop is CASSIMGSIYNYGYTF. For the CDR3, the DNA is TGTGCCAGTAGTATCATGGGCAGCATCTACAACTATGGCTACACCTTC.